This entry concerns a single T cell receptor (beta chain). This clone appeared a few times. Its binding antigen is unknown. Base qualities are not recorded, but no much larger clone differs from it by a single base. One collaborating source in Seattle enrolled patients during active infection and followed them longitudinally through the course of disease. The collaborating institutions used their own protocols to collect whole blood in K2EDTA tubes. For TCRbeta analysis, collaborator samples were shipped as frozen whole blood, as isolated PBMCs, or as DNA extracted from either sample type. CDR1 and CDR2 (MNHEY, SMNVEV) derive from the germline V gene (reference sequence). The CDR3, cysteine through phenylalanine, is 14 amino acids long. Just the 42-base CDR3 DNA is kept, in frame starting at base 1. Trimming takes 5 bases from V and 8 bases from J, and the germline ends sit 15 bases apart. The data stem from a study of blood T cell repertoires in COVID-19 (dated by TCRdb to the early 2020s). With regard to the full study: The collaborator samples originated in the United States, Italy and Spain and spanned the acute and convalescent phases of COVID-19. The prospective study material was composed of cDNA or gDNA derived from T cells, B-cell-depleted T cells, or PBMCs. Subjects who had been exposed to COVID-19, were actively infected with it, or had recovered from it provided the deeply sampled blood TCRbeta repertoires that made up the dataset. A freely available public database, intended as a resource for researchers studying the immune response to SARS-CoV-2, is where the repertoires were released. Where HLA class I and class II types were available, the types were taken from metadata supplied by the sample provider, not from assay-based typing. The samples were drawn from two sources: the first 160 participants of the ongoing ImmuneRACE study, and 1,000 to 1,500 subjects contributed by 6 global collaborators. Sample metadata almost always included a de-identified subject ID, COVID-19 status, age in years and sex. On the study overall, not on this receptor specifically: The quantity of clinical and demographic metadata differed by source and by participant and was supplied without curation.

The immunoSEQ Assay, a bias-controlled multiplex PCR, was used to amplify TCRbeta CDR3 regions from genomic DNA. Per the source publication's procedure: Within the assay, amplification of reference gene primers was used to estimate how many nucleated cells each sample contained. To quantify the absolute abundance of each unique TCRbeta CDR3 rearrangement, sequence reads were collapsed and filtered. For each sample, productive Simpson clonality was calculated as the square root of Simpson's diversity index over productive rearrangements. This is the immuneACCESS table as TCRdb keeps it, with only in-frame sequences that have V and J called. A part of the clones is gone; compared with another copy, unresolved V genes explain less than half, and the rest is unexplained. V, J and clone size are taken as reported in that table, and D and trimming were inferred from the DNA itself. This sample comprises some 220,000 clones, 75% to 85% of them detected only once. The leading ten clones occupy roughly 1.3% of the sample.

The clonotype comes from a woman in her 30s with COVID-19, enrolled during active disease. The sequenced sample was peripheral blood. Recombination linked TRBV27 to TRBJ2-2; the D gene is perhaps TRBD2, from 6 matching bases. The bases are TGTGCCAGCAGTCGGGCGGGACTTTCAGGGGAGCTGTTTTTT. Its protein is CASSRAGLSGELFF.